This T cell receptor (beta chain) originates from a study of T cells in localized non-small cell lung cancer (TCRdb year 2020). About the investigation overall: The study examined T cell repertoires in 236 patients with early-stage NSCLC and compared tumors with uninvolved tumor-adjacent lungs. A mean age of around 69 years was recorded for the NSCLC patients, of whom some 130 were male and 107 were female. The cohort was made up of roughly 250 treatment-naive NSCLC patients whose localized lung tumors had been resected. Summary of the overall study and its limitations: Because multi-region tumor sequencing was not done, intratumor heterogeneity could not be ruled out. Of the top 100 tumor clones, a median of 57 were detected in paired uninvolved adjacent lung; 28 were also among that lung's top 100. Higher T cell density in blood was associated with longer overall survival, whereas higher clonality in adjacent lung was associated with shorter survival. Uninvolved tumor-adjacent lung showed the highest T cell clonality, higher than tumor, which suggests more focused antigenic responses in the uninvolved tumor-adjacent lung. Because of the exploratory design, TCR variables were selected using unadjusted p-values without false-discovery rate correction.

In the case of this clone: Its antigen is still unknown. The sample holds no much larger clone one base away, and base qualities are not on file.

Two independent pathologists confirmed that the uninvolved adjacent lung, which was taken at least 2 cm from the tumor margin, was free of atypia. At diagnosis, peripheral blood, uninvolved tumor-adjacent lung and tumor were collected and were preserved as a mix of fresh-frozen and FFPE material. The immunoSEQ Assay was used to sequence TCR beta CDR3 regions from DNA. The authors processed their data as follows. To compute T cell density, TCR beta template counts were normalized to usable DNA, which was estimated by amplifying housekeeping genes. Using the preseqR package, richness was estimated by extrapolating to 120,000 templates for tissue samples and 400,000 templates for PBMC samples. Clonality was taken to be one minus Pielou's evenness. Differential abundance testing on productive amino-acid clonotypes, with a minimum total count of 5 and an alpha of 0.1, was used to identify tissue-enriched TCRs. Repertoire overlap between compartments was quantified with the Jaccard Index and Morisita Overlap Index. GLIPH grouped TCR beta CDR3s together with public tetramer-defined viral CDR3s, and a viral motif had to include at least three viral sequences and show V-gene enrichment. TCRdb stores this immuneACCESS table with in-frame sequences only. Part of the clones is absent; in the studies checked, under half of the shortfall reflects unresolved V genes, and no reason is known for the rest. D and trimming come from the DNA, and the V and J calls and clone size come from that table. The sample yields approximately 2,700 clones; about 25% were counted once. The leading ten clones occupy about a tenth of the sample.

V is pared back by 4 bases and J by 7 bases, with 7 bases lying between the germline termini. The germline V gene (reference sequence) supplies CDR1 WNHNN and CDR2 SYGVQD. Its CDR3 holds 11 amino acids, cysteine through phenylalanine. The retained sequence is limited to the CDR3, 33 bases, with the frame set at the first base. The chain joins TRBV10-1 to TRBJ1-1, with the D segment identity uncertain. Here the sequenced sample was normal lung tissue next to the tumor, taken before any cancer treatment. This TCR derives from a man between 40 and 75 years old with stage II lung adenocarcinoma. The CDR3 reads CASSGGGEAFF. In nucleotides, the sequence is TGCGCCAGCAGTGGAGGCGGTGAAGCTTTCTTT.